Below, 8 T cell receptor beta chains from the same sample are listed, as sequenced in a study of blood T cell repertoires in COVID-19. The data were produced by immunoSEQ multiplex PCR, yet TCRdb's version contains in-frame clones alone and is incomplete. The data show some 670,000 clones, 90% seen once. The sequencing input was peripheral blood. The source is a young woman with acute or convalescent COVID-19.

The chain is built from TRBV18 and TRBJ1-1; the match to TRBD1 covers 8 bases. Germline-derived CDR1 and CDR2 are KGHSH and LQKENI. This CDR3 has 15 amino acids. V lost 4 bases to trimming and J lost 4 bases; unmatched junction nucleotides: 8. CDR3 protein: CASSLQGARGTEAFF. The CDR3 coding sequence is TGTGCCAGCTCACTCCAGGGGGCACGTGGCACTGAAGCTTTCTTT.

The CDR3: CASSRTGGNQPQHF. The CDR3 bases are TGTGCCAGCAGTCGGACAGGGGGCAATCAGCCCCAGCATTTT. The V gene is TRBV6-2 or TRBV6-3, the J gene TRBJ1-5; 9 bases align to TRBD1. In germline, CDR1 is MNHEY, CDR2 SVGEGT. The CDR3 is 14 residues long. V shed 5 bases and J 2 bases; nucleotides not matched to a gene: 1.

The chain is built from TRBV7-8 and TRBJ1-4; D is unresolved. Per the germline V gene, CDR1 is SGHVS and CDR2 is FQNEAQ. The CDR3 covers 13 residues. V lost 5 bases and J 8 bases, leaving 12 bases between the germline ends. The CDR3 bases are TGTGCCAGCAGCCGGACCAGGAACGAAAAACTGTTTTTT. Its translation: CASSRTRNEKLFF.

This chain links TRBV14 with TRBJ2-7; 10 nucleotides align to TRBD1. In germline, CDR1 is SGHDN, CDR2 FVKESK. This CDR3 is 15 amino acids long. Trimming cost V 4 bases and J 4 bases; bases outside gene matches: 7. This CDR3 is CASSLPGQGTYEQYF. The CDR3 DNA reads as TGTGCCAGCAGCCTCCCGGGACAGGGGACGTACGAGCAGTACTTC. The full variable domain, rest sourced from reference TRBV14 and TRBJ2-7, is EAGVTQFPSHSVIEKGQTVTLRCDPISGHDNLYWYRRVMGKEIKFLLHFVKESKQDESGMPNNRFLAERTGGTYSTLKVQPAELEDSGVYFCASSLPGQGTYEQYFGPGTRLTVT.

This chain joins TRBV6-5 and TRBJ2-7, with 10 bases lining up with TRBD2. The CDR3 length is 14 residues. Germline loops: CDR1 MNHEY, CDR2 SVGAGI. Trimming removed 6 bases from V and 1 base from J; junction bases left unmatched: 3. The CDR3 nucleotides are TGTGCCAGCAGGCTACTAGCGGGGTCCTACGAGCAGTACTTC. This sequence encodes CASRLLAGSYEQYF.

This clone was detected a few times. Given a much more abundant clone one base away, this may be a read error. The rearrangement uses TRBV6-4 and TRBJ2-3; 9 positions match TRBD2. This CDR3 is 14 amino acids long. V was pared by 3 bases and J by 4 bases, with 2 bases of the junction left unmatched. Germline V gene data show CDR1 as MRHNA and CDR2 as SNTAGT. This CDR3 is CASSERGGPDTQYF. CDR3 DNA: TGTGCCAGCAGTGAGCGGGGGGGCCCAGATACGCAGTATTTT.

Comments on this clone: Distinct nucleotide sequences in the sample also encode this CDR3. This rearrangement joins TRBV5-1 to TRBJ1-2; a possible D gene is TRBD1 (5 bases). Germline V gene sequence: CDR1 SGHRS, CDR2 YFSETQ. V was shortened by 0 bases and J by 8 bases, with 8 bases between the two germline ends. The CDR3 loop spans 12 amino acids. CDR3 DNA: TGCGCCAGCAGCTTGGACAGGACCGGCTACACCTTC. This gives the protein CASSLDRTGYTF.

This chain connects TRBV2 to TRBJ1-5; D ambiguous. In germline, CDR1 is SNHLY, CDR2 FYNNEI. Trimming cost V 3 bases and J 0 bases, with 15 bases left between them. The CDR3 is made up of 17 amino acids. CDR3 nucleotide sequence: TGTGCCAGCAGTGAGTGGGCAAGCCTTACTAGCAATCAGCCCCAGCATTTT. Protein: CASSEWASLTSNQPQHF.